This T cell receptor beta chain was observed in a study of sequential checkpoint blockade in melanoma. Study context: Patients were randomized 1:1 to nivolumab-then-ipilimumab or ipilimumab-then-nivolumab first-line.

J lost 4 bases, V lost 8 bases, and 13 bases had no gene match. Germline V CDR1 and CDR2: MNHGY, SAAAGT. CDR3 length equals 16 residues. This clone is labeled as medium-sized. The antigen is undetermined. TCRdb's copy holds only in-frame clones and misses some; the assay was immunoSEQ multiplex PCR. Of about 4,900 clones listed, about a third are singletons. Notes on the study in general: Tumor T-cell fraction and clonality correlated with PD-L1 and CD8+ counts.

Treatment indicated: randomized to nivolumab then ipilimumab (arm A) or the reverse (arm B). The chain has TRBV6-8 and TRBJ2-3; 9 nucleotides agree with TRBD2. This TCR derives from a human donor with melanoma. The sample was tumor tissue (inferred from file names), taken from a patient given nivolumab and ipilimumab in sequence. The CDR3 loop is CASPHRVRLAADTQYF. The CDR3, as DNA: TGTGCCAGCCCCCACCGGGTGAGACTAGCGGCAGATACGCAGTATTTT.